A single sample is the source of the 27 T cell receptor beta chains below, sequenced in a study of regulatory T cells in long-lasting Graves disease. Time point specified: persistent/refractory GD, antithyroid drugs over 5 years with positive TRAb. PBMC RNA was the source of the TCR library. In building TCR beta libraries, iRepertoire HTBI primers were used together with Arm-PCR of CDR3 regions. TCRdb re-called the multiplex PCR reads through MiXCR, storing one row per CDR3 protein. The sample holds some 280,000 distinct CDR3 sequences, under 25% seen once. Sequenced here: peripheral blood mononuclear cells (PBMCs), sampled when the disease was refractory, from a patient treated with antithyroid drugs. The receptor source for this set is a female donor with Graves disease.

Many counts were recorded for this clonotype. The chain recombines TRBV7-9 with TRBJ1-5; D is unclear. Trimming removed 4 bases from V and 1 base from J, with 11 bases in between. The CDR3 runs to 15 residues. Germline V CDR1 and CDR2: SEHNR, FQNEAQ (reference sequence). This chain's CDR3 is CASSSGPTSNQPQHF. CDR3 nucleotides: TGTGCCAGCAGCTCGGGCCCCACGAGCAATCAGCCCCAGCATTTT.

This clonotype was detected only a few times. This chain joins TRBV3-1 and TRBJ2-5; D remains unclear. The CDR3 sequence is 14 residues long. Germline V gene data show CDR1 as LGHDT and CDR2 as YNNKEL (reference sequence). V was clipped by 2 bases and J by 5 bases, with 12 bases between them. This chain's CDR3 is CASSQRTLVETQYF. The DNA for the CDR3 is TGTGCCAGCAGCCAAAGGACGCTCGTGGAGACCCAGTACTTC.

This clonotype appeared many times. The chain combines TRBV28 with TRBJ2-7, with TRBD2 identical over 14 bases. V trimming: 2 bases; J trimming: 4 bases; junction bases outside the gene matches: 4. Germline V gives CDR1 MDHEN, CDR2 SYDVKM. The CDR3 is 16 residues long. CDR3 protein: CASSLTGTSGSYEQYF. In DNA, the CDR3 is TGTGCCAGCAGTTTAACCGGGACTAGCGGGAGTTACGAGCAGTACTTC.

J is TRBJ2-7 and V is TRBV3-1, with D hard to call. The germline V and J ends were trimmed by 2 bases and 6 bases, with 8 bases remaining between them. Germline V gene data show CDR1 as LGHDT and CDR2 as YNNKEL (reference sequence). The CDR3 length is 12 residues. The CDR3 nucleotides are TGTGCCAGCAGCCAAAATGGGCTCGAGCAGTACTTC. It specifies CASSQNGLEQYF.

CDR3 region: CASSLRWDTEAFF. The CDR3 DNA sequence: TGTGCCAGCAGCTTGAGGTGGGACACTGAAGCTTTCTTT. The V gene is TRBV5-6, the J gene TRBJ1-1; D is ambiguous. This CDR3 comprises 13 residues. The V end lost 1 base, the J end lost 3 bases, and 7 bases lay between the germline ends. Germline V gene lookup returns CDR1 SGHDT and CDR2 YYEEEE. Based on the CDR3 plus reference TRBV5-6 and TRBJ1-1, the full variable domain is DAGVTQSPTHLIKTRGQQVTLRCSPKSGHDTVSWYQQALGQGPQFIFQYYEEEERQRGNFPDRFSGHQFPNYSSELNVNALLLGDSALYLCASSLRWDTEAFFGQGTRLTVV.

The CDR3 loop is CSASIGTGDYGYTF. In DNA, the CDR3 is TGCAGTGCTAGTATTGGCACAGGGGACTATGGCTACACCTTC. The chain recombines TRBV20-1 with TRBJ1-2, with 7 nucleotides matching TRBD1. Germline V gives CDR1 DFQATT, CDR2 SNEGSKA (reference sequence). This CDR3 has 14 amino acids. V gave up 3 bases and J gave up 3 bases; unmatched junction bases: 7.

This clonotype appeared a few times. The chain recombines TRBV20-1 with TRBJ2-5; TRBD2 matches at 10 bases. The CDR3 is 14 amino acids. V was pared by 2 bases and J by 5 bases, with 5 bases of the junction left unmatched. The germline V gene has CDR1 DFQATT and CDR2 SNEGSKA (reference sequence). The CDR3 DNA sequence: TGCAGTGCTAGATTTAGCGGGGGGAGGGAGACCCAGTACTTC. Amino acid sequence: CSARFSGGRETQYF.

This clonotype was recorded many times. The V call is TRBV30, the J call TRBJ1-2; 10 bases align to TRBD1. Germline trimming cut 7 bases from V and 6 bases from J; bases unmatched to any gene: 8. This CDR3 is 13 amino acids long. The germline CDR1 and CDR2 sequences are GTSNPN and SVGIG (reference sequence). The CDR3 loop reads CAFRTGGLDGYTF. DNA of the CDR3: TGTGCCTTCAGGACAGGGGGTTTGGATGGCTACACCTTC. Together with reference TRBV30 and TRBJ1-2, the CDR3 gives the full variable domain: SQTIHQWPATLVQPVGSPLSLECTVEGTSNPNLYWYRQAAGRGLQLLFYSVGIGQISSEVPQNLSASRPQDRQFILSSKKLLLSDSGFYLCAFRTGGLDGYTFGSGTRLTVV.

V usage is TRBV20-1 and J usage is TRBJ2-3, with D uncertain. V lost 0 bases to trimming and J lost 2 bases, with 18 bases between them. The V gene's germline CDR1 is DFQATT and CDR2 SNEGSKA (reference sequence). The CDR3 covers 17 residues. The CDR3, as DNA: TGCAGTGCTAGAGATGTTCCTCCGGACCCCAACACAGATACGCAGTATTTT. It translates to CSARDVPPDPNTDTQYF.

This clonotype was observed many times. This rearrangement joins TRBV29-1 to TRBJ1-1; the D is unclear. Germline V gives CDR1 SQVTM, CDR2 ANQGSEA. Trimming pared 3 bases from V and 0 bases from J, leaving 8 bases between. The CDR3 has 13 amino acids. The CDR3 loop reads CSVEESMNTEAFF. In nucleotides, the CDR3 is TGCAGCGTTGAGGAGAGTATGAACACTGAAGCTTTCTTT.

This clonotype appeared many times. The chain combines TRBV6-1 with TRBJ1-6; 7 bases line up with TRBD1. Germline CDR1 and CDR2: MNHNS and SASEGT. The CDR3 contains 15 residues. V shed 5 bases and J 2 bases; nucleotides not matched to a gene: 3. The CDR3 loop is CASSRQGAYNSPLHF. The CDR3 DNA reads as TGTGCCAGCAGTCGACAGGGCGCCTATAATTCACCCCTCCACTTT.

V usage is TRBV9 and J usage is TRBJ2-2; weak D call: TRBD1 (6 bases). Trimming cost V 3 bases and J 2 bases, with 17 bases left between them. Germline values: CDR1 SGDLS, CDR2 YYNGEE. CDR3 length: 17 residues. CDR3 loop: CASSGRPGTSNTGELFF. CDR3 coding DNA: TGTGCCAGCAGCGGAAGACCCGGGACATCTAACACCGGGGAGCTGTTTTTT.

The sample holds many counts of this clonotype. The rearrangement uses TRBV7-9 and TRBJ1-1, with a possible D match to TRBD1 (6 bases). V shed 5 bases and J shed 0 bases, with 16 bases lying between them. Germline loops: CDR1 SEHNR, CDR2 FQNEAQ (reference sequence). The CDR3 is made up of 16 amino acids. The CDR3 protein is CASSPRDKGMNTEAFF. The DNA for the CDR3 is TGTGCCAGCAGCCCCCGGGACAAGGGAATGAACACTGAAGCTTTCTTT.

This clonotype was counted a few times. The chain is built from TRBV6-1 and TRBJ2-7; D is possibly TRBD2 (5 bases). The CDR3 contains 15 residues. V was cut by 6 bases and J by 2 bases, with 17 bases left in between. Per the germline V gene, CDR1 is MNHNS and CDR2 is SASEGT. The CDR3 spells CASRRYLEGTYEQYF. The DNA for the CDR3 is TGTGCCAGCAGGCGGTACTTAGAGGGCACCTACGAGCAGTACTTC.

This clonotype was seen repeatedly, ten times or more. The chain is built from TRBV12-3 or TRBV12-4 and TRBJ1-5; TRBD1 agrees at 8 bases. The V segment lost 5 bases and the J segment 5 bases; nucleotides outside the gene matches: 5. This CDR3 contains 14 residues. Written as DNA, the CDR3 is TGTGCCAGCAGTCTGGACAGGGTGGATCAGCCCCAGCATTTT. Encoded protein: CASSLDRVDQPQHF.

Only a few counts were recorded for this clonotype. This chain connects TRBV6-1 to TRBJ1-5; 10 bases are shared with TRBD1. This CDR3 has 14 amino acids. CDR1 is MNHNS, CDR2 SASEGT, per germline. Losses at the gene ends were 5 bases for V and 5 bases for J; bases not matched to a gene: 3. CDR3 loop: CASSPGQGHQPQHF. The CDR3 DNA sequence: TGTGCCAGCAGTCCGGGACAGGGGCATCAGCCCCAGCATTTT.

V gene TRBV5-1 combines with J gene TRBJ2-5; D remains ambiguous. Trimming removed 1 base from V and 5 bases from J, with 12 bases in between. Germline CDR1 SGHRS, CDR2 YFSETQ. The CDR3 consists of 14 residues. The CDR3 nucleotides are TGCGCCAGCAGCTTGATGCCTTCTGCGGAGACCCAGTACTTC. Translating it yields CASSLMPSAETQYF.

V and J are TRBV6-2 or TRBV6-3 and TRBJ2-7, with unresolved D. V shed 7 bases and J shed 5 bases, with 12 bases lying between them. The germline V gene has CDR1 MNHEY and CDR2 SVGEGT. The CDR3 is 12 amino acids. CDR3 nucleotides: TGTGCCAGCAACAGTTTAGGCGACGAGCAGTACTTC. This gives the protein CASNSLGDEQYF.

This clonotype was seen at least ten times. The CDR3 here is CASSFPRENTEAFF. CDR3 in DNA: TGTGCCAGCAGTTTTCCCAGGGAGAACACTGAAGCTTTCTTT. V gene TRBV28 combines with J gene TRBJ1-1, with a possible D match to TRBD1 (5 bases). Germline V gene data show CDR1 as MDHEN and CDR2 as SYDVKM. The CDR3 is made up of 14 amino acids. The ends were cut back, 3 bases at V and 1 base at J, with 9 bases in the middle.

This clonotype was found many times. The chain couples TRBV7-9 to TRBJ2-7, with a weak D call TRBD2 (6 bases). The V gene lost 3 bases and the J gene lost 6 bases, with 9 bases spanning the gap. This CDR3 comprises 12 residues. Germline lookup yields CDR1 SEHNR and CDR2 FQNEAQ (reference sequence). Here the CDR3 DNA reads TGTGCCAGCAGCTTTCTAGCGTTCGAGCAGTACTTC. It is translated as CASSFLAFEQYF.

This clonotype came up once. The chain links TRBV3-1 to TRBJ2-1; 10 bases agree with TRBD2. The V gene end was trimmed by 0 bases and the J gene end by 5 bases; junction bases not matched to a gene: 7. CDR3 length equals 17 residues. Germline V gives CDR1 LGHDT, CDR2 YNNKEL (reference sequence). CDR3 sequence reads: CASSQDLSGRVNNEQFF. CDR3 DNA sequence: TGTGCCAGCAGCCAAGATCTCAGCGGGAGGGTAAACAATGAGCAGTTCTTC.

The V and J genes are TRBV7-9 and TRBJ2-4, with 8 bases lining up with TRBD1. V lost 5 bases, J lost 4 bases, and 10 bases stayed unmatched. Germline CDR1 SEHNR, CDR2 FQNEAQ (reference sequence). The CDR3 extends over 16 amino acids. The CDR3 region has the DNA TGTGCCAGCAGCCATGCAACAGGGGGTGGGAAAAACATTCAGTACTTC. This gives the protein CASSHATGGGKNIQYF.

The sample holds a few counts of this clonotype. The chain has TRBV6-1 and TRBJ2-7; 10 nucleotides align to TRBD1. This CDR3 is built from 13 residues. V lost 8 bases, J lost 6 bases, and 7 bases stayed unmatched. Germline-derived CDR1 and CDR2 are MNHNS and SASEGT. The CDR3 DNA sequence: TGTGCCAGCCATGGGGGACAGGGGCGCGAGCAGTACTTC. Residues: CASHGGQGREQYF.

This clonotype was seen many times. The V and J genes are TRBV7-2 and TRBJ2-7; 10 bases fit TRBD1. The CDR3 loop spans 15 amino acids. Germline trimming cut 5 bases from V and 5 bases from J; bases unmatched to any gene: 9. Germline-derived CDR1 and CDR2 are SGHTA and FQGNSA. The CDR3 sequence: CASSVDRGRLDEQYF. The CDR3 nucleotides read TGTGCCAGCAGCGTCGACAGGGGGCGTCTCGACGAGCAGTACTTC.

J is TRBJ1-2 and V is TRBV18; D is uncertain. Per germline, CDR1 KGHSH and CDR2 LQKENI. V lost 2 bases to trimming and J lost 0 bases, with 7 bases between them. CDR3 length: 14 residues. The CDR3 region is CASSPSHTNYGYTF. The DNA of the CDR3 is TGTGCCAGCTCACCAAGCCATACTAACTATGGCTACACCTTC.

The genes are TRBV11-2 and TRBJ2-3; D is uncertain. CDR3 length equals 14 residues. V lost 5 bases, J lost 2 bases, and 11 bases lay in between. CDR1 is SGHAT, CDR2 FQNNGV, per germline. CDR3 DNA sequence: TGTGCCAGCAGCCTGGACGGTACCACAGATACGCAGTATTTT. Translated: CASSLDGTTDTQYF.

This clonotype was picked up many times. V and J are TRBV10-3 and TRBJ2-5; 9 bases align to TRBD1. Germline loops: CDR1 ENHRY, CDR2 SYGVKD. The V gene end was trimmed by 6 bases and the J gene end by 2 bases; junction bases not matched to a gene: 1. CDR3 length: 13 amino acids. CDR3 sequence: CAIRGTGQETQYF. The CDR3 bases are TGTGCCATCAGGGGGACAGGGCAAGAGACCCAGTACTTC.